The text below deals with one TCR beta chain. Its antigen is currently not known. An end of the junction does not agree with germline; a read error may underlie this. This sample was taken from a study of blood T cells in healthy people across ages (dated by TCRdb to 2013 to 2016). For context, the study as a whole: In model experiments, roughly one uniquely barcoded TCR beta cDNA molecule per two T cells was captured by template switching. Using deep sequencing normalized with unique cDNA molecular identifiers, the study measured how TCR beta repertoire diversity changes with age. The donors were divided into four age groups: young (average around 15 years), middle-aged (under 40), aged (about 60) and long-lived (82). For two donors (one aged 18 to 29 and one aged 80 or older), the study analyzed two additional independent replicas of 1 million unique cDNA reads from the same blood draw.

The germline V gene provides CDR1 SGHRS and CDR2 YFSETQ. The CDR3 has 15 amino acids, counting the end cysteine and phenylalanine. The read is trimmed to its CDR3 DNA, 45 bases read in frame from base 1. Donors were a few dozen systemically healthy Caucasian individuals from Russia aged about 6 to 100 years. Approximately 9.3 milliliters of peripheral blood were drawn from each donor into EDTA-treated Vacutainer tubes. Ficoll-Paque density-gradient centrifugation was used to isolate PBMCs, with at least 6.5 million obtained per sample. Trizol reagent was used to extract total RNA from PBMCs, with at least 6 micrograms per sample. For every donor, an aliquot of PBMCs went through flow cytometry to measure the percentages of naive CD45RAhigh/CD27high T cells. Library prep was done by 5' RACE. The sequencing machine was an Illumina HiSeq 2500. A second roughly 6 to 11 cycle PCR used a sample-barcoded 5' primer and a J-beta primer mix. Each TCR beta cDNA molecule received a unique molecular identifier from a template-switch 5' adaptor carrying 12 random nucleotides. At least 3 million CDR3-containing paired-end reads were obtained from each sample. First-strand cDNA was synthesized from all RNA with the Mint cDNA synthesis kit, primed by a TRBC-specific oligonucleotide. Following uracil-DNA glycosylase treatment, a first 18-cycle PCR with universal primers M1SS and BC2_uni_R was performed on all cDNA. As for how the authors treated the data: Each sample was normalized by randomly selecting 1 million high-quality reads, each carrying a distinct molecular identifier. Reads with shared molecular identifiers were discarded instead of being binned into consensus sequences. MiTCR, with a Q25 quality threshold and the strictest error-elimination algorithm, was used for CDR3 identification, clonotype clustering and error correction. Lower-bound total TCR beta diversity was estimated with a nonparametric unseen species model using Euler transformation. The raw public data were reprocessed by TCRdb itself: fastp quality trimming at Q25, MiXCR clonotype calling, in-frame beta chains only. Entries that share a CDR3 protein sequence are merged under the most common genes and DNA. These V and J calls originate from TCRdb's pipeline instead of the authors' own analysis. This sample lists 800,000 to 950,000 distinct CDR3 sequences; almost 30% were detected once. The ten largest clones represent 9.5% to 13% of the sample.

What the work shows at the level of the full study, not this receptor alone: Donor CMV infection status was unknown, potentially confounding age-related changes in expanded clonotypes. Estimates of total diversity based on one million sequenced T cells were regarded as lower bounds and as underestimates. Compared with the aged group, the long-lived group had more naive CD4+ T cells, fewer expanded clones and increased TCR diversity, suggesting age selection. Because profiling used bulk unsorted PBMCs, naive and antigen-experienced compartments could not be compared conclusively. Observed TCR beta diversity per million T cells fell roughly linearly with age, and a significant reduction was already apparent by age roughly 40. There was a strong correlation between observed TCR beta diversity and the percentage of naive T cells measured by flow cytometry.

The same sample was also studied in work on T cells of mothers and their children. As that second paper reports: Nine systemically healthy Caucasian individuals, comprising three mothers and their six children, were included as donors. cDNA synthesis consumed the entire amount of extracted RNA, loaded at around 1.4 ug RNA in each 15 ul reaction. In the second PCR, the M1S primer introduced both the sample barcodes and 2-4 random nucleotides. Over 8.5 million TCR beta CDR3 reads came from each mother, compared with approximately 2.8 million reads from each child. TCR recombination output is similarly shaped by thymic selection in related and unrelated pairs, with a minor effect exerted by inherited differences. Related mother-child pairs always showed normalized repertoire overlap that was slightly higher than in unrelated mother-child pairs, though the difference was never significant. Persistent microchimeric T cell clones were not detected, at a sensitivity of roughly 100 clones per million clonotypes. The study used deep NGS to compare TCR beta repertoires of mothers and children, seeking features distinguishing related mother-child pairs from unrelated individuals. On average, the children were 11 +/- 4 years old, while the mothers were around 40 +/- 4 years old. After adapter ligation with NEBNext reagents, the libraries were sequenced on Illumina HiSeq 2000 with 100+100 nt paired-end reads. Mother and child libraries were prepared a month apart and sequenced in separate runs to prevent cross-contamination. For each donor, between roughly 500,000 and 2,200,000 distinct TCR beta clonotypes were identified. Naive TCR beta clonotypes were estimated from low-frequency clonotypes matched to each donor's FACS-determined naive share, without sorting.

The sequencing sample was made of blood. The sequence came from a woman in her forties in good health. The chain was built from TRBV5-1 and TRBJ1-1, and the D gene may be TRBD1, 6 bases matching. The DNA sequence is as follows: TGTGCCAGCAGCATCCGGACAGAACTGAACACTGAAGCTTTCTTT. Its protein reads: CASSIRTELNTEAFF.